Below, 20 T cell receptor beta chains from the same sample are listed, as sequenced in a study of T cells in Graves' hyperthyroidism and ophthalmopathy. TCR beta CDR3 regions were amplified from RNA transcripts. The TCR CDR3 was amplified in a first-round RT-PCR using the HTBI primer set. MiXCR, run by TCRdb on the multiplex PCR reads, gives a single entry per CDR3 protein. The table lists 370,000 or so distinct CDR3 sequences, about 25% of them singletons. Sequencing was performed on blood. Every receptor here comes from a man aged 45-60 years with Graves' hyperthyroidism.

This clonotype was recorded many times. The chain employs TRBV28 and TRBJ2-1; the match to TRBD2 covers 10 bases. Trimming cost V 2 bases and J 3 bases; bases outside gene matches: 10. This CDR3 spans 18 amino acids. Germline assignment: CDR1 MDHEN and CDR2 SYDVKM. The CDR3 is CASSLGSLAGLGYNEQFF. The CDR3 DNA reads TGTGCCAGCAGTTTAGGGTCACTAGCGGGACTAGGCTACAATGAGCAGTTCTTC.

The genes are TRBV6-1 and TRBJ2-7; D call uncertain. V shed 5 bases and J shed 2 bases, with 10 bases lying between them. CDR1 MNHNS and CDR2 SASEGT come from the germline V gene. The CDR3 covers 13 residues. DNA of the CDR3: TGTGCCAGCAGTATTACACGCGCCTACGAGCAGTACTTC. Residues: CASSITRAYEQYF.

The chain has TRBV12-3 or TRBV12-4 and TRBJ1-5; no clear D gene. This CDR3 comprises 12 residues. Between the trimmed V and J ends, which lost 8 bases and 6 bases, there was a span of 11 bases. The CDR3 protein is CASSLDPQPQHF. The CDR3 DNA reads as TGTGCCAGCTCCCTTGATCCTCAGCCCCAGCATTTT.

The rearrangement uses TRBV19 and TRBJ2-1, with D perhaps TRBD1 (6 bases). The CDR3 covers 16 residues. Germline V gene lookup returns CDR1 LNHDA and CDR2 SQIVND (reference sequence). Trimming removed 3 bases at V and 6 bases at J, with 18 bases between. For the CDR3, the DNA is TGTGCCAGTAGTATGCTTGGAGACAGGTTTTGCAATGAGCAGTTCTTC. This encodes CASSMLGDRFCNEQFF.

This clonotype came up many times. CDR3: CASSLGIRDYDYEQYF. CDR3 DNA sequence: TGTGCCAGCAGCTTAGGGATCCGGGACTATGACTACGAGCAGTACTTC. This chain links TRBV11-2 with TRBJ2-7; 7 nucleotides agree with TRBD2. Germline CDR1 reads SGHAT; CDR2 reads FQNNGV. The V segment lost 1 base and the J segment 3 bases; nucleotides outside the gene matches: 9. The CDR3 sequence is 16 residues long.

The sample holds many counts of this clonotype. The rearrangement joins TRBV11-2 to TRBJ2-7, with D tentatively TRBD2 (5 bases). CDR1 SGHAT and CDR2 FQNNGV come from the germline V gene. The V gene lost 1 base and the J gene lost 3 bases, with 10 bases spanning the gap. The CDR3 runs to 14 residues. CDR3 bases: TGTGCCAGCAGCTTAGTCGGGAAGGACTACGAGCAGTACTTC. Amino acids: CASSLVGKDYEQYF.

This clonotype was picked up many times. The V call is TRBV7-3, the J call TRBJ2-1, with 9 bases matching TRBD1. CDR1 and CDR2 from the germline V gene are SGHTA and FQGTGA. With V trimmed by 5 bases and J by 2 bases, 7 bases remained unmatched. CDR3 length equals 16 residues. CDR3: CASSPSGTGPYNEQFF. DNA for the CDR3: TGTGCCAGCAGCCCAAGCGGGACAGGGCCCTACAATGAGCAGTTCTTC.

This clonotype was seen a handful of times. The chain has TRBV28 and TRBJ2-5; no firm D call. CDR3 length: 12 amino acids. The germline V gene has CDR1 MDHEN and CDR2 SYDVKM. The CDR3 protein is CAASQTEETQYF. Here the CDR3 DNA reads TGTGCGGCCTCCCAAACGGAAGAGACCCAGTACTTC. Full variable domain (remainder filled in from reference TRBV28 and TRBJ2-5): DVKVTQSSRYLVKRTGEKVFLECVQDMDHENMFWYRQDPGLGLRLIYFSYDVKMKEKGDIPEGYSVSREKKERFSLILESASTNQTSMYLCAASQTEETQYFGPGTRLLVL.

V and J are TRBV6-1 and TRBJ2-7, with D tentatively TRBD2 (6 bases). Germline CDR1 and CDR2: MNHNS and SASEGT. V was trimmed by 4 bases and J by 7 bases, leaving 11 bases between them. The CDR3 runs to 12 residues. This CDR3 is CASSALGGEQYF. The CDR3 DNA follows: TGTGCCAGCAGTGCCTTGGGGGGAGAGCAGTACTTC.

This clonotype was observed a handful of times. The V gene is TRBV11-2, the J gene TRBJ2-1; maybe TRBD2 (5 bases). The CDR3 is 15 amino acids. Trimming cost V 5 bases and J 1 base, with 12 bases left between them. The V gene's germline CDR1 is SGHAT and CDR2 FQNNGV. CDR3 nucleotides: TGTGCCAGCAGCCAAGAATCGGGGTCCTACAATGAGCAGTTCTTC. Its protein product is CASSQESGSYNEQFF.

In its sample, this clonotype was seen many times. The chain employs TRBV7-9 and TRBJ1-1, with D uncertain. From germline, CDR1 is SEHNR and CDR2 FQNEAQ (reference sequence). The CDR3 sequence is 14 residues long. V was pared by 8 bases and J by 1 base, with 14 bases between. CDR3 protein: CASRLESGNTEAFF. The DNA for the CDR3 is TGTGCCAGCCGCCTCGAGTCTGGGAACACTGAAGCTTTCTTT.

The table lists this clonotype with a few counts. The chain combines TRBV5-1 with TRBJ2-2; TRBD1 agrees at 8 bases. Germline V lookup: CDR1 SGHRS, CDR2 YFSETQ. The CDR3 has 17 amino acids. The V and J ends lost 4 bases and 0 bases, in that order; junction bases with no gene match: 8. The CDR3 sequence: CASSTGTGLSNTGELFF. The DNA for the CDR3 is TGCGCCAGCAGCACCGGGACAGGCCTTTCGAACACCGGGGAGCTGTTTTTT.

This clonotype occurred many times. The V and J genes are TRBV20-1 and TRBJ2-7, with D unresolved. The CDR3 sequence is 13 residues long. Germline V CDR1 and CDR2: DFQATT, SNEGSKA (reference sequence). V was shortened by 6 bases and J by 2 bases, with 14 bases between the two germline ends. CDR3 sequence: CSARTLGPYEQYF. CDR3 bases: TGCAGTGCCAGGACGCTGGGCCCCTACGAGCAGTACTTC.

This clonotype was seen more than once but under ten times. This chain uses TRBV5-1 with TRBJ2-1; 7 bases align to TRBD2. The V segment lost 4 bases and the J segment 0 bases; nucleotides outside the gene matches: 10. CDR3 length equals 17 residues. Germline-derived CDR1 and CDR2 are SGHRS and YFSETQ. Here the CDR3 DNA reads TGCGCCAGCAGCCCACCCAGCGGGGTAAGCTCCTACAATGAGCAGTTCTTC. Translating it yields CASSPPSGVSSYNEQFF.

In its sample, this clonotype was seen many times. The V gene is TRBV29-1, the J gene TRBJ1-1, with D possibly TRBD1 on 5 matching bases. This CDR3 has 12 residues. The ends were cut back, 2 bases at V and 5 bases at J, with 9 bases in the middle. Per germline, CDR1 SQVTM and CDR2 ANQGSEA. CDR3 DNA sequence: TGCAGCGTTGAAAGGGGAGAAACTGAAGCTTTCTTT. Its translation: CSVERGETEAFF. The whole variable domain, remainder taken from reference TRBV29-1 and TRBJ1-1, is SAVISQKPSRDICQRGTSLTIQCQVDSQVTMMFWYRQQPGQSLTLIATANQGSEATYESGFVIDKFPISRPNLTFSTLTVSNMSPEDSSIYLCSVERGETEAFFGQGTRLTVV.

This clonotype was recorded at least ten times. The chain combines TRBV30 with TRBJ1-1, with a possible D match to TRBD1 (5 bases). Looked up from germline, CDR1 is GTSNPN and CDR2 is SVGIG (reference sequence). V lost 3 bases and J 6 bases, leaving 17 bases between the germline ends. CDR3 length: 14 residues. CDR3 loop: CAWSQRGSSSEAFF. The CDR3 DNA follows: TGTGCCTGGAGCCAGAGGGGTTCTAGTTCTGAAGCTTTCTTT. The full variable domain, completed using reference TRBV30 and TRBJ1-1, is SQTIHQWPATLVQPVGSPLSLECTVEGTSNPNLYWYRQAAGRGLQLLFYSVGIGQISSEVPQNLSASRPQDRQFILSSKKLLLSDSGFYLCAWSQRGSSSEAFFGQGTRLTVV.

On this clonotype itself: This clone may be a read error of a much larger clone one base away. The V and J genes are TRBV6-5 and TRBJ2-3; maybe TRBD2 (6 bases). Germline assignment: CDR1 MNHEY and CDR2 SVGAGI. The CDR3 totals 17 residues. The CDR3, as DNA: TGTGCCGGCAGTTACCAAGCTAGCGTCGACGCCACAGATACGCAGTATTTT. It yields the protein CAGSYQASVDATDTQYF.

There are many counts of this clonotype. The genes are TRBV28 and TRBJ1-1; weak D call: TRBD1 (5 bases). The germline V gene has CDR1 MDHEN and CDR2 SYDVKM. The CDR3 spans 14 residues. V lost 6 bases and J 6 bases, leaving 17 bases between the germline ends. CDR3 loop: CASRYGAPAAEAFF. Written as DNA, the CDR3 is TGTGCCAGCAGGTACGGGGCCCCAGCTGCTGAAGCTTTCTTT. The entire variable domain, with the rest obtained from reference TRBV28 and TRBJ1-1, is as follows: DVKVTQSSRYLVKRTGEKVFLECVQDMDHENMFWYRQDPGLGLRLIYFSYDVKMKEKGDIPEGYSVSREKKERFSLILESASTNQTSMYLCASRYGAPAAEAFFGQGTRLTVV.

This chain joins TRBV6-2 or TRBV6-3 and TRBJ2-5; possible D gene TRBD2, 6 bases. Per the germline V gene, CDR1 is MNHEY and CDR2 is SVGEGT. Trimming pared 4 bases from V and 5 bases from J, leaving 11 bases between. The CDR3 length is 13 residues. CDR3 DNA sequence: TGTGCCAGCAGTTCCACTAGCTACGAGACCCAGTACTTC. Amino acid sequence: CASSSTSYETQYF.

This clonotype has only a few counts. The chain uses TRBV6-2 or TRBV6-3 and TRBJ1-5, with 8 positions matching TRBD1. Per germline, CDR1 MNHEY and CDR2 SVGEGT. CDR3 length: 14 amino acids. V dropped 4 bases and J dropped 5; count of bases not matched to a gene: 4. The CDR3 reads CASSWTGTYQPQHF. The CDR3 region has the DNA TGTGCCAGCAGTTGGACAGGGACATATCAGCCCCAGCATTTT.